This TCR beta chain was sequenced during a study of spatial heterogeneity in lung cancer. The junction had 2 bases not matched to a gene; V was cut back by 2 bases and J by 4 bases. CDR1 LNHNV and CDR2 YYDKDF come from the germline V gene (reference sequence). The CDR3 runs 15 residues. Time point defined: sample taken at primary tumor resection. Sequencing covered unsorted whole RNA taken from tumor, nontumor lung or frozen PBMC. TCRdb used MiXCR to reprocess the 5' RACE reads, holding one entry per CDR3 protein. The table includes tens of thousands of distinct CDR3 sequences, roughly 13% detected once. This clonotype was observed a few times.

This material consisted of PBMCs, taken at surgery. V is TRBV15 and J is TRBJ2-3; 11 bases are a match to TRBD2. This TCR was sampled from a male donor with early-stage non-small cell lung cancer. The CDR3 is CATSRLAGGSDTQYF. The CDR3 DNA reads as TGTGCCACCAGCAGACTAGCGGGAGGTTCAGATACGCAGTATTTT.